This entry lists 20 T cell receptor beta chains sequenced from one sample in a study of T cell repertoires in cytomegalovirus infection. TCRdb independently ran MiXCR on the reads; one entry per CDR3 protein. The table shows 900,000 to 950,000 distinct CDR3 sequences, with around 30% occurring only once. Their antigen targets remain unknown. The sample here was cultured CD8+ T cells from PBMCs, taken from culture after CMV antigen stimulation. Every receptor here comes from a human donor in good health (CMV status not recorded). Some clones in this sample may be carry-over from other donors' samples.

This clonotype has a single count. This rearrangement joins TRBV29-1 to TRBJ2-5; D uncertain. There are 14 residues in the CDR3. Between the trimmed V and J ends, which lost 1 base and 5 bases, there was a span of 14 bases. CDR1 SQVTM and CDR2 ANQGSEA come from the germline V gene. The CDR3, as DNA: TGCAGCGTTGAAGTCGGTGGTGTTGGGGAGACCCAGTACTTC. It is translated as CSVEVGGVGETQYF.

The V call is TRBV15, the J call TRBJ2-1; the match to TRBD2 covers 8 bases. Germline CDR1 reads LNHNV; CDR2 reads YYDKDF (reference sequence). The CDR3 loop spans 15 amino acids. V dropped 8 bases and J dropped 5; count of bases not matched to a gene: 11. The CDR3 bases are TGTGCCACCTCCGCACGTTCAGCGGGGGACAATGAGCAGTTCTTC. This gives the protein CATSARSAGDNEQFF.

In the case of this clonotype: A read error may explain this, as a much larger clone is one base away. This chain joins TRBV7-2 and TRBJ2-5, with TRBD2 matching 9 bases. The trim removed 1 base at V and 5 bases at J, leaving 11 bases unmatched. The V gene's germline CDR1 is SGHTA and CDR2 FQGNSA. This CDR3 has 17 amino acids. The CDR3 here is CASSLVGKRGARETQYF. For the CDR3, the DNA is TGTGCCAGCAGCTTAGTGGGGAAGCGGGGGGCGAGGGAGACCCAGTACTTC.

The chain is built from TRBV20-1 and TRBJ1-2, with D possibly being TRBD1 (6 bases). V was pared by 1 base and J by 6 bases, with 15 bases between. CDR3 length: 14 amino acids. Germline assignment: CDR1 DFQATT and CDR2 SNEGSKA (reference sequence). The CDR3 region is CSARVPGQLDGYTF. CDR3 DNA sequence: TGCAGTGCTAGAGTACCCGGACAGCTAGATGGCTACACCTTC.

This clonotype was detected many times. The CDR3 bases are TGTTCTTCTCATGGCGGGGGCTACAATGAGCAGTTCTTC. It yields the protein CSSHGGGYNEQFF. The genes are TRBV7-6 and TRBJ2-1; TRBD2 aligns across 7 bases. The CDR3 consists of 13 residues. Germline V gene data show CDR1 as SGHVS and CDR2 as FNYEAQ.

The chain combines TRBV29-1 with TRBJ1-1; D perhaps matches TRBD1 (6 bases). The CDR3 contains 14 residues. V was shortened by 0 bases and J by 3 bases, with 11 bases between the two germline ends. In germline, CDR1 is SQVTM, CDR2 ANQGSEA. CDR3 sequence: CSVEDQGKYTEAFF. CDR3 sequence (DNA): TGCAGCGTTGAAGACCAGGGGAAGTACACTGAAGCTTTCTTT.

The table lists this clonotype with a few counts. The chain couples TRBV20-1 to TRBJ2-7; possibly TRBD2 for D (6 bases). Trimming stripped 6 bases from V and 2 bases from J, with 14 bases between. Germline CDR1 and CDR2: DFQATT and SNEGSKA (reference sequence). The CDR3 totals 13 residues. The CDR3 spells CSAPGVRPYEQYV. DNA of the CDR3: TGCAGTGCCCCGGGGGTCCGCCCCTACGAGCAGTACGTC.

The rearrangement uses TRBV7-6 and TRBJ2-7; TRBD1 aligns across 7 bases. This CDR3 comprises 13 residues. Germline-derived CDR1 and CDR2 are SGHVS and FNYEAQ. Unmatched junction bases numbered 4, after V lost 3 bases and J lost 5 bases. CDR3 region: CASSFDRVHEQYV. CDR3 coding DNA: TGTGCCAGCAGCTTCGACAGGGTACACGAGCAGTACGTC.

This clonotype was seen more than once but under ten times. The chain recombines TRBV28 with TRBJ2-1, with D possibly TRBD1 on 5 matching bases. The CDR3 has 16 amino acids. Trimming removed 3 bases at V and 3 bases at J, with 15 bases between. From germline, CDR1 is MDHEN and CDR2 SYDVKM. Here the CDR3 reads CASSFVGRTHYNEQFF. The CDR3 nucleotides are TGTGCCAGCAGTTTTGTGGGAAGGACACACTACAATGAGCAGTTCTTC.

In the case of this clonotype: A junction boundary mismatches the germline segment, possibly from a read error. The chain recombines TRBV7-8 with TRBJ2-1, with TRBD1 matching over 8 bases. This CDR3 comprises 15 residues. Germline assignment: CDR1 SGHVS and CDR2 FQNEAQ. Written as DNA, the CDR3 is TGTGCCAGCGGCTTCCCGGGACAGGAGGTCAATGAGCAGTTCTTC. Translated: CASGFPGQEVNEQFF. Full variable domain (missing parts from reference TRBV7-8 and TRBJ2-1): GAGVSQSPRYKVAKRGQDVALRCDPISGHVSLFWYQQALGQGPEFLTYFQNEAQLDKSGLPSDRFFAERPEGSVSTLKIQRTQQEDSAVYLCASGFPGQEVNEQFFGPGTRLTVL.

This clonotype was seen a handful of times. This chain connects TRBV25-1 to TRBJ2-5, with TRBD2 matching 13 bases. V was clipped by 8 bases and J by 4 bases; unmatched bases: 10. CDR1 is MGHDK, CDR2 SYGVNS, per germline. The CDR3 consists of 16 residues. CDR3 loop: CASGGGGLAGPETQYF. CDR3 DNA: TGTGCCAGCGGAGGGGGGGGACTAGCGGGGCCAGAGACCCAGTACTTC.

The table lists this clonotype with a few counts. The rearrangement uses TRBV2 and TRBJ1-1, with D uncertain. The CDR3 is made up of 15 amino acids. Trimming took off 0 bases at V and 1 base at J, with 9 bases between the two ends. Germline CDR1 and CDR2: SNHLY and FYNNEI. The CDR3, as DNA: TGTGCCAGCAGTGAAGCGCATTCGGGGAACACTGAAGCTTTCTTT. Its protein is CASSEAHSGNTEAFF.

This clonotype was counted many times. V is TRBV7-2 and J is TRBJ1-1, with D unresolved. The CDR3 consists of 16 residues. V was pared by 1 base and J by 10 bases, with 22 bases between. The germline CDR1 and CDR2 sequences are SGHTA and FQGNSA. For the CDR3, the DNA is TGTGCCAGCAGCTTAGAGTTAGGACGCGCAGGCGTGAGAGCTTTCTTT. Its translation is CASSLELGRAGVRAFF.

Many counts were recorded for this clonotype. The CDR3 coding sequence is TGTGCCAGCAGCTTATACGGGACTGGGGCCTACGAGCAGTACTTC. Translated: CASSLYGTGAYEQYF. The chain uses TRBV7-9 and TRBJ2-7; TRBD2 might be the D (6 bases). CDR3 length: 15 amino acids. The V gene lost 2 bases and the J gene lost 2 bases, with 13 bases spanning the gap. Germline V CDR1 and CDR2: SEHNR, FQNEAQ (reference sequence).

The chain couples TRBV5-1 to TRBJ2-1, with 16 positions matching TRBD2. This CDR3 is built from 17 residues. Trimming at V came to 6 bases and at J to 3 bases, leaving 6 bases not matched to a gene. The germline gives CDR1 SGHRS, CDR2 YFSETQ. CDR3 in amino acids: CASIGTSGGEYYNEQFF. Here the CDR3 DNA reads TGCGCCAGCATAGGGACTAGCGGGGGGGAATACTACAATGAGCAGTTCTTC.

In this sample, this clonotype turned up a few times. This chain uses TRBV27 with TRBJ2-4; weak D call: TRBD1 (5 bases). Trimming took 3 bases from V and 2 from J, leaving 11 bases between them. There are 15 residues in the CDR3. CDR1 and CDR2 (germline): MNHEY, SMNVEV (reference sequence). The CDR3 loop reads CASSFQGLSKNIQYF. The CDR3 DNA sequence: TGTGCCAGCAGTTTTCAGGGTCTATCCAAAAACATTCAGTACTTC.

This clonotype was recorded many times. The chain employs TRBV24-1 and TRBJ1-1; maybe TRBD1 (6 bases). Trimming removed 10 bases from V and 1 base from J, with 15 bases in between. Germline assignment: CDR1 KGHDR and CDR2 SFDVKD. The CDR3 runs 14 residues. This CDR3 reads CATTSGTRNTEAFF. In nucleotides, the CDR3 is TGTGCCACTACCTCCGGGACACGGAACACTGAAGCTTTCTTT.

This clonotype has more than one count but fewer than ten. This chain connects TRBV9 to TRBJ1-1, with TRBD1 matching 10 bases. V lost 6 bases to trimming and J lost 6 bases; unmatched junction nucleotides: 14. The CDR3 is 16 amino acids. Per germline, CDR1 SGDLS and CDR2 YYNGEE. The CDR3 DNA reads TGTGCCAGCACCGCCGGGACAGGGGCCCTAAGGGCTGAAGCTTTCTTT. It yields the protein CASTAGTGALRAEAFF.

This clonotype was counted only a few times. The V and J genes are TRBV6-6 and TRBJ2-3; 7 bases fit TRBD1. Germline V gene data show CDR1 as MNHNY and CDR2 as SVGAGI (reference sequence). Unmatched junction bases numbered 12, after V lost 4 bases and J lost 2 bases. The CDR3 loop spans 17 amino acids. This chain's CDR3 is CASSSPQGVGATDTQYF. The DNA of the CDR3 is TGTGCCAGCAGTTCCCCCCAGGGGGTGGGAGCCACAGATACGCAGTATTTT.

The chain is built from TRBV9 and TRBJ1-1; 7 bases line up with TRBD1. The CDR3 sequence is 15 residues long. Unmatched junction bases numbered 9, after V lost 2 bases and J lost 5 bases. CDR1 SGDLS and CDR2 YYNGEE come from the germline V gene. The CDR3 region has the DNA TGTGCCAGCAGCGTGGGGCGACAGGGCAGGACTGAAGCTTTCTTT. This gives the protein CASSVGRQGRTEAFF.